One and the same sample provided the 24 T cell receptor beta chains below, sequenced in a study of OX40 agonist ivuxolimab in advanced cancers. TCRdb's table, derived via immunoSEQ multiplex PCR, lists solely in-frame clones and lacks some. The sample lists tens of thousands of clones, approximately 79% occurring once. The material sequenced was CD4+ or CD8+ T cells sorted from blood, taken in a trial of the OX40 agonist ivuxolimab. The receptors come from an adult with an advanced solid tumor such as melanoma, head and neck, liver or kidney cancer.

V usage is TRBV7-6 and J usage is TRBJ2-7; possible D gene TRBD1, 6 bases. The V end was cut by 5 bases, the J end by 11 bases, with 28 bases between. The CDR3 loop spans 16 amino acids. Germline CDR1 SGHVS, CDR2 FNYEAQ. CDR3 sequence reads: CASSPVQGFAGYGEYF. CDR3 sequence (DNA): TGTGCCAGCAGCCCTGTACAGGGTTTCGCCGGTTACGGAGAGTACTTC.

The chain links TRBV7-2 to TRBJ2-1; 11 positions agree with TRBD2. The germline gives CDR1 SGHTA, CDR2 FQGNSA. V lost 4 bases and J lost 4; bases outside the gene matches: 6. The CDR3 runs 16 residues. The DNA of the CDR3 is TGTGCCAGCAGCTCTCAAACTAGCGGGGGTTACAATGAGCAGTTCTTC. It yields the protein CASSSQTSGGYNEQFF.

The chain joins TRBV6-5 to TRBJ2-7; 7 bases map to TRBD2. Looked up from germline, CDR1 is MNHEY and CDR2 is SVGAGI. V dropped 6 bases and J dropped 2; count of bases not matched to a gene: 1. The CDR3 is 12 amino acids. CDR3 DNA: TGTGCCAGCAGCGGACTAGCCTACGAGCAGTACTTC. Protein: CASSGLAYEQYF.

The rearrangement joins TRBV27 to TRBJ2-5, with D perhaps TRBD2 (7 bases). This CDR3 region has 15 residues. Trimming shortened V by 6 bases and J by 1 base, and 15 bases separated the two germline ends. Germline CDR1 MNHEY, CDR2 SMNVEV (reference sequence). CDR3 coding DNA: TGTGCCAGCAGGGTAGGGGGGGAGAGCCAAGAGACCCAGTACTTC. This translates into CASRVGGESQETQYF.

The rearrangement joins TRBV7-3 to TRBJ1-1; D is possibly TRBD1 (5 bases). The V and J ends lost 8 bases and 1 base respectively, with 11 bases between them. In germline, CDR1 is SGHTA, CDR2 FQGTGA. The CDR3 totals 13 residues. For the CDR3, the DNA is TGTGCCAGCGGGAAACAGGCGAACACTGAAGCTTTCTTT. Amino acids: CASGKQANTEAFF.

CDR3 sequence: CASSVGLAGGQTQYF. CDR3 sequence (DNA): TGTGCCAGCAGTGTGGGACTAGCGGGAGGGCAGACCCAGTACTTC. The chain joins TRBV6-1 to TRBJ2-5, with 16 bases identical to TRBD2. Germline V gene sequence: CDR1 MNHNS, CDR2 SASEGT. The junction had 2 bases not matched to a gene; V was cut back by 4 bases and J by 6 bases. This CDR3 is 15 amino acids long.

In its sample, this clone was seen once. This chain connects TRBV2 to TRBJ1-5, with 7 bases aligning to TRBD1. This CDR3 comprises 14 residues. With 3 bases clipped from V and 4 bases from J, the junction kept 3 bases outside the gene matches. CDR1 and CDR2 (germline): SNHLY, FYNNEI. CDR3 region: CASSETGRNQPQHF. The CDR3 DNA is TGTGCCAGCAGTGAGACAGGGCGAAATCAGCCCCAGCATTTT.

The rearrangement uses TRBV7-2 and TRBJ1-1, with 7 bases that match TRBD1. V shed 5 bases, J shed 4 bases, and the junction held 10 bases outside the gene matches. The CDR3 runs to 15 residues. The V gene's germline CDR1 is SGHTA and CDR2 FQGNSA. DNA of the CDR3: TGTGCCAGCAGCGAAGACAGGGTCGGGACCACTGAAGCTTTCTTT. Its translation is CASSEDRVGTTEAFF.

This clone was found a few times. The chain is built from TRBV7-9 and TRBJ2-5; 9 bases are shared with TRBD2. CDR3 length equals 16 residues. V gave up 2 bases and J gave up 3 bases; unmatched junction bases: 7. CDR1 is SEHNR and CDR2 is FQNEAQ in the germline V gene (reference sequence). CDR3 bases: TGTGCCAGCAGCTTACCGGTGGTAGCGGGGGAAGAGACCCAGTACTTC. This sequence encodes CASSLPVVAGEETQYF.

The chain recombines TRBV27 with TRBJ1-2, with no clear D. Germline V gene sequence: CDR1 MNHEY, CDR2 SMNVEV (reference sequence). V was cut by 5 bases and J by 4 bases, with 11 bases left in between. This CDR3 comprises 13 residues. The CDR3 DNA reads as TGTGCCAGCAGTGACGGAATCCTCTATGGCTACACCTTC. Its protein product is CASSDGILYGYTF.

Ten or more counts support this clone. This rearrangement joins TRBV10-2 to TRBJ1-1, with D uncertain. The germline V gene has CDR1 WSHSY and CDR2 SAAADI. V lost 2 bases to trimming and J lost 8 bases, with 6 bases between them. The CDR3 covers 11 residues. CDR3 bases: TGCGCCAGCAGTGAGGAACAGGAAGCTTTCTTT. This encodes CASSEEQEAFF.

This rearrangement joins TRBV9 to TRBJ2-1, with D perhaps matching TRBD2 (6 bases). Deletions cut 5 bases from V and 0 bases from J, with 9 bases between. The CDR3 loop spans 14 amino acids. Germline V gene data show CDR1 as SGDLS and CDR2 as YYNGEE. The CDR3 coding sequence is TGTGCCAGCAGTGGGGGGTCCTCCTACAATGAGCAGTTCTTC. Amino acid sequence: CASSGGSSYNEQFF. The full variable domain, rest sourced from reference TRBV9 and TRBJ2-1, is DSGVTQTPKHLITATGQRVTLRCSPRSGDLSVYWYQQSLDQGLQFLIQYYNGEERAKGNILERFSAQQFPDLHSELNLSSLELGDSALYFCASSGGSSYNEQFFGPGTRLTVL.

J is TRBJ1-5 and V is TRBV6-5; D possibly corresponds to TRBD1 (6 bases). V shed 7 bases and J shed 4 bases, with 11 bases lying between them. There are 13 residues in the CDR3. Germline lookup yields CDR1 MNHEY and CDR2 SVGAGI. CDR3: CASTEGQNQPQHF. The DNA of the CDR3 is TGTGCCAGCACCGAAGGACAGAATCAGCCCCAGCATTTT.

The chain carries TRBV11-2 and TRBJ2-3; the D is unclear. Germline CDR1 and CDR2: SGHAT and FQNNGV. V was trimmed by 2 bases and J by 2 bases, leaving 11 bases between them. This CDR3 comprises 15 residues. The CDR3 nucleotides read TGTGCCAGCAGCTTATCTCTGATGCACACAGATACGCAGTATTTT. Translation: CASSLSLMHTDTQYF.

This clone was detected only once. The chain combines TRBV28 with TRBJ1-2; TRBD1 agrees at 9 bases. V lost 5 bases, J lost 8 bases, and 12 bases stayed unmatched. The CDR3 has 15 amino acids. CDR1 is MDHEN, CDR2 SYDVKM, per germline. The CDR3 DNA sequence: TGTGCCAGCAGTCAACCCCTGACAGGGGGGAGCGGCTACACCTTC. Translation: CASSQPLTGGSGYTF.

This chain uses TRBV29-1 with TRBJ1-3; a possible D gene is TRBD1 (5 bases). Germline CDR1 is SQVTM and CDR2 is ANQGSEA. V shed 5 bases and J shed 2 bases, with 25 bases lying between them. The CDR3 loop spans 18 amino acids. The CDR3 reads CSVSNHRGSSETGNTIYF. CDR3 DNA: TGCAGCGTTTCTAATCACCGGGGCTCCAGTGAAACTGGAAACACCATATATTTT.

This chain joins TRBV4-1 and TRBJ2-7, with TRBD1 as a possible D gene (5 bases). V lost 0 bases to trimming and J lost 7 bases, with 10 bases between them. The CDR3 is 13 amino acids. The germline gives CDR1 MGHRA, CDR2 YSYEKL. The chain's CDR3 is CASSQEVGAEQYF. The CDR3 DNA reads TGCGCCAGCAGCCAAGAAGTAGGGGCAGAGCAGTACTTC.

The CDR3 region is CASSRGQAMNTEAFF. The CDR3 nucleotides are TGTGCCAGCTCAAGGGGACAGGCCATGAACACTGAAGCTTTCTTT. The rearrangement uses TRBV18 and TRBJ1-1; the match to TRBD1 covers 8 bases. The CDR3 covers 15 residues. V gave up 5 bases and J gave up 0 bases; unmatched junction bases: 5. The germline gives CDR1 KGHSH, CDR2 LQKENI.

The chain links TRBV29-1 to TRBJ1-1, with D tentatively TRBD1 (5 bases). With 7 bases removed from V and 1 base from J, the gap between germline ends came to 10 bases. CDR1 and CDR2 from the germline V gene are SQVTM and ANQGSEA. The CDR3 totals 12 residues. DNA of the CDR3: TGCAGCGCCTATGACAGGAACACTGAAGCTTTCTTT. Translation gives CSAYDRNTEAFF.

A remark on this clone: The junction and the germline gene differ at one end; a read error may be behind it. The chain uses TRBV11-3 and TRBJ1-3, with D uncertain. CDR3 length equals 12 residues. Germline assignment: CDR1 SGHNT and CDR2 YENEEA. CDR3 nucleotides: TGTGCCAGCAGTTTAGAAGGAAACACCATATATTTT. It specifies CASSLEGNTIYF. Based on the CDR3 plus reference TRBV11-3 and TRBJ1-3, the full variable domain is EAGVVQSPRYKIIEKKQPVAFWCNPISGHNTLYWYLQNLGQGPELLIRYENEEAVDDSQLPKDRFSAERLKGVDSTLKIQPAELGDSAVYLCASSLEGNTIYFGEGSWLTVV.

This clone was seen once. The V gene is TRBV28, the J gene TRBJ2-3, with a tentative D call TRBD2 (6 bases). This CDR3 is 12 amino acids long. Germline V gene sequence: CDR1 MDHEN, CDR2 SYDVKM. Trimming removed 10 bases at V and 0 bases at J, with 8 bases between. CDR3 sequence (DNA): TGTGCCACCGGGACTAGCACAGATACGCAGTATTTT. Translation: CATGTSTDTQYF. Full variable domain (remainder filled in from reference TRBV28 and TRBJ2-3): DVKVTQSSRYLVKRTGEKVFLECVQDMDHENMFWYRQDPGLGLRLIYFSYDVKMKEKGDIPEGYSVSREKKERFSLILESASTNQTSMYLCATGTSTDTQYFGPGTRLTVL.

The CDR3 reads CASSSGTETEAFF. CDR3 DNA sequence: TGCGCCAGCAGCTCCGGGACAGAGACTGAAGCTTTCTTT. The V call is TRBV5-1, the J call TRBJ1-1, with TRBD1 matching over 7 bases. Germline trimming cut 3 bases from V and 5 bases from J; bases unmatched to any gene: 4. CDR3 length: 13 amino acids. Germline CDR1 SGHRS, CDR2 YFSETQ.

The chain is built from TRBV7-9 and TRBJ1-2; D gene ambiguous. V shed 3 bases and J shed 3 bases, with 8 bases lying between them. This CDR3 contains 13 residues. Germline V gives CDR1 SEHNR, CDR2 FQNEAQ (reference sequence). The CDR3 region has the DNA TGTGCCAGCAGCTTTGCAGCCTACTATGGCTACACCTTC. Encoded protein: CASSFAAYYGYTF.

The chain has TRBV7-6 and TRBJ2-1; D gene unclear. Germline loops: CDR1 SGHVS, CDR2 FNYEAQ. Trimming removed 4 bases from V and 2 bases from J, with 9 bases in between. The CDR3 spans 14 residues. In DNA, the CDR3 is TGTGCCAGCAGCTACCTGGGTACCTACAATGAGCAGTTCTTC. Amino acid sequence: CASSYLGTYNEQFF.